These 32 T cell receptor beta chains were all obtained from the same sample, sequenced in a study of cytomegalovirus exposure and HLA in healthy donors. This PCR relied on a set of 60 Vbeta primers and 13 Jbeta primers. Some clones are missing from TCRdb's copy, which holds only in-frame ones; the method was immunoSEQ multiplex PCR. The sample lists around 130,000 clones, 83% seen once, with 1% to 1.5% in the top ten. The material sequenced was PBMCs. Source of these receptors: a girl aged 2-15 years in good health and CMV-seronegative.

This clone was observed a handful of times. The chain is built from TRBV7-8 and TRBJ1-5; D is uncertain. V dropped 2 bases and J dropped 8 bases, with 13 bases sitting between them. The germline CDR1 and CDR2 sequences are SGHVS and FQNEAQ. The CDR3 contains 14 residues. This chain's CDR3 is CASSLQYGAEPQHF. CDR3 DNA sequence: TGTGCCAGCAGCTTACAATACGGCGCGGAGCCCCAGCATTTT. The entire variable domain, with the rest obtained from reference TRBV7-8 and TRBJ1-5, is as follows: GAGVSQSPRYKVAKRGQDVALRCDPISGHVSLFWYQQALGQGPEFLTYFQNEAQLDKSGLPSDRFFAERPEGSVSTLKIQRTQQEDSAVYLCASSLQYGAEPQHFGDGTRLSIL.

V usage is TRBV9 and J usage is TRBJ1-5; D ambiguous. The germline gives CDR1 SGDLS, CDR2 YYNGEE. Trimming removed 3 bases from V and 4 bases from J, with 11 bases in between. There are 14 residues in the CDR3. The CDR3 region has the DNA TGTGCCAGCAGCGCGAACTCAGCGAATCAGCCCCAGCATTTT. Its translation is CASSANSANQPQHF.

This chain connects TRBV15 to TRBJ2-1, with TRBD2 as a possible D gene (6 bases). Germline-derived CDR1 and CDR2 are LNHNV and YYDKDF (reference sequence). Trimming took off 2 bases at V and 2 bases at J, with 10 bases between the two ends. CDR3 length: 15 residues. This CDR3 is CATSRTGGPYNEQFF. CDR3 in DNA: TGTGCCACCAGCAGAACCGGAGGGCCCTACAATGAGCAGTTCTTC.

The chain couples TRBV5-1 to TRBJ2-1; 7 bases fit TRBD2. V trimming: 4 bases; J trimming: 3 bases; junction bases outside the gene matches: 10. The CDR3 totals 16 residues. Germline CDR1 SGHRS, CDR2 YFSETQ. The CDR3 region is CASSPILERGYNEQFF. The CDR3 DNA sequence: TGCGCCAGCAGCCCGATCCTGGAGCGGGGCTACAATGAGCAGTTCTTC.

V gene TRBV10-2 combines with J gene TRBJ1-2; perhaps TRBD1 as D (5 bases). Germline V gives CDR1 WSHSY, CDR2 SAAADI. V was cut by 5 bases and J by 3 bases, with 10 bases left in between. The CDR3 is made up of 13 amino acids. CDR3 sequence: CASSPREDYGYTF. The CDR3 region has the DNA TGCGCCAGCAGTCCCAGGGAGGACTATGGCTACACCTTC.

The rearrangement links TRBV7-2 to TRBJ2-7; 9 positions agree with TRBD1. J gave up 0 bases and V 6 bases, and 0 bases lay outside the gene matches. Germline CDR1 is SGHTA and CDR2 is FQGNSA. CDR3 length: 13 residues. This CDR3 reads CASRGQGSYEQYF. Written as DNA, the CDR3 is TGTGCCAGCAGGGGACAGGGCTCCTACGAGCAGTACTTC.

The chain employs TRBV6-5 and TRBJ1-4; perhaps TRBD1 as D (6 bases). CDR1 is MNHEY and CDR2 is SVGAGI in the germline V gene. This CDR3 is built from 16 residues. Trimming removed 0 bases at V and 8 bases at J, with 16 bases between. The CDR3 here is CASSYSTGPGIEKLFF. The DNA for the CDR3 is TGTGCCAGCAGTTACTCGACAGGACCAGGGATCGAAAAACTGTTTTTT.

J is TRBJ1-3 and V is TRBV6-1; 7 bases fit TRBD1. The CDR3 covers 14 residues. CDR1 and CDR2 (germline): MNHNS, SASEGT. V lost 4 bases, J lost 7 bases, and 7 bases stayed unmatched. The CDR3 protein is CASSVTGELNTIYF. CDR3 nucleotide sequence: TGTGCCAGCAGTGTTACAGGGGAGTTGAACACCATATATTTT.

There are a few counts of this clone. The V call is TRBV6-4, the J call TRBJ2-3, with TRBD2 as a possible D gene (6 bases). The germline gives CDR1 MRHNA, CDR2 SNTAGT. Trimming took off 5 bases at V and 0 bases at J, with 6 bases between the two ends. There are 13 residues in the CDR3. CDR3 in DNA: TGTGCCAGCAGTAGCGGGAGCACAGATACGCAGTATTTT. Translation: CASSSGSTDTQYF.

The chain links TRBV28 to TRBJ1-1; a weak D match, TRBD1 (5 bases). Per the germline V gene, CDR1 is MDHEN and CDR2 is SYDVKM. The CDR3 runs 12 residues. V lost 3 bases to trimming and J lost 6 bases, with 8 bases between them. DNA of the CDR3: TGTGCCAGCAGTTTGCAGACAGCTGAAGCTTTCTTT. Translation: CASSLQTAEAFF.

This chain joins TRBV30 and TRBJ2-5, with D tentatively TRBD2 (7 bases). Trimming pared 4 bases from V and 5 bases from J, leaving 11 bases between. Germline V gene sequence: CDR1 GTSNPN, CDR2 SVGIG (reference sequence). The CDR3 runs to 12 residues. CDR3 nucleotides: TGTGCCTGGACCGGGGGGCGGGAGACCCAGTACTTC. This translates into CAWTGGRETQYF. Looking up the rest from reference TRBV30 and TRBJ2-5 gives the full variable domain: SQTIHQWPATLVQPVGSPLSLECTVEGTSNPNLYWYRQAAGRGLQLLFYSVGIGQISSEVPQNLSASRPQDRQFILSSKKLLLSDSGFYLCAWTGGRETQYFGPGTRLLVL.

V usage is TRBV19 and J usage is TRBJ1-5, with D perhaps TRBD1 (6 bases). Trimming shortened V by 0 bases and J by 2 bases, and 11 bases separated the two germline ends. The CDR3 has 16 amino acids. Germline V lookup: CDR1 LNHDA, CDR2 SQIVND (reference sequence). The CDR3: CASSIEERQGNQPQHF. CDR3 nucleotide sequence: TGTGCCAGTAGTATAGAAGAACGACAGGGCAATCAGCCCCAGCATTTT.

This rearrangement joins TRBV7-9 to TRBJ2-7, with D tentatively TRBD1 (6 bases). This CDR3 is built from 15 residues. V gave up 1 base and J gave up 6 bases, with 16 bases separating them. Germline V lookup: CDR1 SEHNR, CDR2 FQNEAQ (reference sequence). CDR3 loop: CASSLGTAQRGEQYF. The CDR3 nucleotides are TGTGCCAGCAGCTTAGGGACAGCCCAACGGGGCGAGCAGTACTTC.

This clone was observed a few times. The chain uses TRBV4-3 and TRBJ1-6, with D maybe TRBD1 (5 bases). Germline V lookup: CDR1 LGHNA, CDR2 YSLEER. The CDR3 runs to 18 residues. Between the trimmed V and J ends, which lost 1 base and 7 bases, there was a span of 20 bases. The CDR3 spells CASSQAPQGLRWNSPLHF. The DNA for the CDR3 is TGCGCCAGCAGCCAAGCCCCGCAGGGTTTACGATGGAATTCACCCCTCCACTTT.

CDR3 nucleotides: TGTGCCAGCAGGGTAGGGCGGGGCCGCACAGATACGCAGTATTTT. It yields the protein CASRVGRGRTDTQYF. The chain employs TRBV7-9 and TRBJ2-3; TRBD2 is a possible D gene (6 bases). CDR1 and CDR2 (germline): SEHNR, FQNEAQ (reference sequence). The length of the CDR3 is 15 residues. Trimming took off 6 bases at V and 1 base at J, with 14 bases between the two ends.

The V call is TRBV6-6, the J call TRBJ1-2, with D tentatively TRBD1 (6 bases). The V end was cut by 4 bases, the J end by 1 base, with 16 bases between. This CDR3 comprises 16 residues. Germline V gene sequence: CDR1 MNHNY, CDR2 SVGAGI (reference sequence). The DNA for the CDR3 is TGTGCCAGCAGTTCCGGGGGGGGCAGGGGTAACTATGGCTACACCTTC. This sequence encodes CASSSGGGRGNYGYTF.

This clone has a single count. The chain uses TRBV5-8 and TRBJ2-7; 9 bases align to TRBD1. Germline CDR1 and CDR2: SGHTS and YDEGEE. This CDR3 spans 13 amino acids. V lost 4 bases and J lost 4; bases outside the gene matches: 3. The DNA of the CDR3 is TGTGCCAGCAGCCGGACAGGGGCTTACGAGCAGTACTTC. Protein: CASSRTGAYEQYF.

This chain uses TRBV11-2 with TRBJ1-6, with 7 bases aligning to TRBD1. In germline, CDR1 is SGHAT, CDR2 FQNNGV. V lost 1 base and J lost 4; bases outside the gene matches: 1. This CDR3 region has 15 residues. The CDR3 reads CASSLGQGYNSPLHF. In DNA, the CDR3 is TGTGCCAGCAGCTTAGGACAGGGTTATAATTCACCCCTCCACTTT.

The chain carries TRBV6-1 and TRBJ1-1; D is unresolved. The CDR3 length is 14 residues. CDR1 is MNHNS and CDR2 is SASEGT in the germline V gene. V lost 6 bases and J 5 bases, leaving 16 bases between the germline ends. CDR3 sequence reads: CASSHPGRDTEAFF. The CDR3 nucleotides read TGTGCCAGCAGCCATCCGGGCCGGGATACTGAAGCTTTCTTT.

V gene TRBV7-9 combines with J gene TRBJ2-1; 8 bases align to TRBD2. Germline values: CDR1 SEHNR, CDR2 FQNEAQ (reference sequence). V shed 4 bases, J shed 5 bases, and the junction held 7 bases outside the gene matches. The CDR3 sequence is 15 residues long. The CDR3, as DNA: TGTGCCAGCAGCTGGGACGGGACTAGGAACAATGAGCAGTTCTTC. Translated, it gives CASSWDGTRNNEQFF.

The genes are TRBV19 and TRBJ1-5; D is uncertain. CDR1 is LNHDA and CDR2 is SQIVND in the germline V gene (reference sequence). The CDR3 covers 14 residues. Deletions cut 1 base from V and 2 bases from J, with 6 bases between. CDR3 sequence reads: CASSIGRGNQPQHF. The CDR3 DNA follows: TGTGCCAGTAGTATAGGCCGGGGCAATCAGCCCCAGCATTTT.

This clone appeared once. The rearrangement joins TRBV28 to TRBJ1-5; D not certain. The germline V gene has CDR1 MDHEN and CDR2 SYDVKM. The CDR3 is made up of 15 amino acids. V lost 2 bases and J lost 2, with 10 bases in between. This CDR3 reads CASSLTSAGNQPQHF. The CDR3 nucleotides are TGTGCCAGCAGTTTAACCAGCGCGGGCAATCAGCCCCAGCATTTT.

The chain couples TRBV11-1 to TRBJ2-3, with D possibly being TRBD2 (6 bases). CDR3 size: 15 residues. V gave up 5 bases and J gave up 0 bases, with 12 bases separating them. Germline V gene lookup returns CDR1 SGHAT and CDR2 FQDESV (reference sequence). CDR3 sequence (DNA): TGTGCCAGCAGCCTAGTCGGGGGAAGCACAGATACGCAGTATTTT. Translation gives CASSLVGGSTDTQYF.

This clone was found a few times. The V gene is TRBV5-1, the J gene TRBJ1-1, with 9 bases identical to TRBD1. Germline assignment: CDR1 SGHRS and CDR2 YFSETQ. Trimming at V came to 4 bases and at J to 3 bases, leaving 4 bases not matched to a gene. The CDR3 is 14 amino acids. The CDR3 protein is CASSMGQGDTEAFF. The CDR3 nucleotides read TGCGCCAGCAGCATGGGACAGGGCGACACTGAAGCTTTCTTT. Together with reference TRBV5-1 and TRBJ1-1, the CDR3 gives the full variable domain: KAGVTQTPRYLIKTRGQQVTLSCSPISGHRSVSWYQQTPGQGLQFLFEYFSETQRNKGNFPGRFSGRQFSNSRSEMNVSTLELGDSALYLCASSMGQGDTEAFFGQGTRLTVV.

The gene calls are TRBV28 and TRBJ2-7, with D perhaps TRBD2 (5 bases). The CDR3 runs 13 residues. V dropped 3 bases and J dropped 4 bases, with 10 bases sitting between them. Germline V CDR1 and CDR2: MDHEN, SYDVKM. In DNA, the CDR3 is TGTGCCAGCAGTTTTTTACCGGGGTACGAGCAGTACTTC. Encoded protein: CASSFLPGYEQYF. The entire variable domain, with the rest obtained from reference TRBV28 and TRBJ2-7, is as follows: DVKVTQSSRYLVKRTGEKVFLECVQDMDHENMFWYRQDPGLGLRLIYFSYDVKMKEKGDIPEGYSVSREKKERFSLILESASTNQTSMYLCASSFLPGYEQYFGPGTRLTVT.

The chain links TRBV2 to TRBJ2-1, with TRBD2 identical over 13 bases. This CDR3 region has 16 residues. Germline-derived CDR1 and CDR2 are SNHLY and FYNNEI. Germline trimming cut 6 bases from V and 4 bases from J; bases unmatched to any gene: 6. CDR3 sequence: CASREGLAGMYNEQFF. CDR3 in DNA: TGTGCCAGCAGGGAGGGACTAGCGGGAATGTACAATGAGCAGTTCTTC.

By its share, this clone is medium-sized (0.01 to 0.1%). The V gene is TRBV5-1, the J gene TRBJ2-4, with D maybe TRBD1 (6 bases). The CDR3 loop spans 15 amino acids. V shed 4 bases and J shed 4 bases, with 15 bases lying between them. CDR1 and CDR2 from the germline V gene are SGHRS and YFSETQ. Here the CDR3 DNA reads TGCGCCAGCAGCAAGAACAGGGAGTCGAAAAACATTCAGTACTTC. This encodes CASSKNRESKNIQYF.

This chain connects TRBV7-9 to TRBJ1-5; D is perhaps TRBD1 (6 bases). This CDR3 has 15 residues. Trimming cost V 3 bases and J 8 bases, with 17 bases left between them. Germline lookup yields CDR1 SEHNR and CDR2 FQNEAQ (reference sequence). The CDR3 nucleotides read TGTGCCAGCAGCTTCCTACAGGGTCCTGAAGAGCCCCAGCATTTT. This codes for CASSFLQGPEEPQHF.

The chain is built from TRBV9 and TRBJ1-4; tentatively, D is TRBD1 (6 bases). Germline-derived CDR1 and CDR2 are SGDLS and YYNGEE. The CDR3 length is 14 residues. V lost 0 bases to trimming and J lost 5 bases, with 8 bases between them. As DNA, the CDR3 is TGTGCCAGCAGCGTAGGGGGGCTGAATGAAAAACTGTTTTTT. It specifies CASSVGGLNEKLFF. Combining the CDR3 with reference TRBV9 and TRBJ1-4 gives the whole variable domain DSGVTQTPKHLITATGQRVTLRCSPRSGDLSVYWYQQSLDQGLQFLIQYYNGEERAKGNILERFSAQQFPDLHSELNLSSLELGDSALYFCASSVGGLNEKLFFGSGTQLSVL.

This clone was found a few times. This chain connects TRBV10-3 to TRBJ1-2; 9 nucleotides agree with TRBD1. Germline V CDR1 and CDR2: ENHRY, SYGVKD. Trimming removed 3 bases from V and 4 bases from J; junction bases left unmatched: 9. CDR3 length: 16 residues. The CDR3 loop is CAISDPGQGRGYGYTF. The CDR3 DNA reads as TGTGCCATCAGTGACCCGGGACAGGGAAGAGGCTATGGCTACACCTTC.

The chain employs TRBV6-4 and TRBJ2-3, with TRBD1 matching 7 bases. The CDR3 covers 11 residues. After removal of 6 bases from V and 14 bases from J, the junction contained 8 bases not matched to a gene. Looked up from germline, CDR1 is MRHNA and CDR2 is SNTAGT. The chain's CDR3 is CASSGTANRYF. In DNA, the CDR3 is TGTGCCAGCAGCGGGACAGCAAATCGGTATTTT.

This rearrangement joins TRBV30 to TRBJ1-3; 8 bases agree with TRBD1. The CDR3 runs to 16 residues. Trimming at V came to 3 bases and at J to 0 bases, leaving 7 bases not matched to a gene. The V gene's germline CDR1 is GTSNPN and CDR2 SVGIG (reference sequence). Here the CDR3 reads CAWSRGQGSSGNTIYF. Here the CDR3 DNA reads TGTGCCTGGAGCAGAGGACAGGGATCCTCTGGAAACACCATATATTTT. The full variable domain, its missing parts supplied by reference TRBV30 and TRBJ1-3, is SQTIHQWPATLVQPVGSPLSLECTVEGTSNPNLYWYRQAAGRGLQLLFYSVGIGQISSEVPQNLSASRPQDRQFILSSKKLLLSDSGFYLCAWSRGQGSSGNTIYFGEGSWLTVV.